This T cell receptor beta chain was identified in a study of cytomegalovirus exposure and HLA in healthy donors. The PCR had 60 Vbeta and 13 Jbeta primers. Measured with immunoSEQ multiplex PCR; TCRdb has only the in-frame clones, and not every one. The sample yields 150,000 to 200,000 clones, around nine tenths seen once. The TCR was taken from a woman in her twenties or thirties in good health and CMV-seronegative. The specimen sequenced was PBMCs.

In nucleotides, the CDR3 is TGTGCCAGCAGCACCGCCGGGACACCATCCTACAATGAGCAGTTCTTC. Translation: CASSTAGTPSYNEQFF. The chain combines TRBV5-4 with TRBJ2-1; possibly TRBD1 for D (6 bases). With 4 bases removed from V and 1 base from J, the gap between germline ends came to 15 bases. This CDR3 has 16 residues. Germline V gene sequence: CDR1 SGHNT, CDR2 YYREEE (reference sequence). Full variable domain (remainder filled in from reference TRBV5-4 and TRBJ2-1): ETGVTQSPTHLIKTRGQQVTLRCSSQSGHNTVSWYQQALGQGPQFIFQYYREEENGRGNFPPRFSGLQFPNYSSELNVNALELDDSALYLCASSTAGTPSYNEQFFGPGTRLTVL.